A single sample gave rise to the 28 T cell receptor beta chains below, sequenced in a study of glioma-infiltrating T cells. TCR alpha and beta CDR3 regions were amplified from RNA using iRepertoire nested multiplex PCR. MiXCR was run by TCRdb on the multiplex PCR reads, yielding one entry per CDR3 protein. The table records about 400,000 distinct CDR3 sequences, roughly 41% of them present only once. The sequenced material came from glioma tissue, nonneoplastic brain tissue, or PBMCs (not recorded which). The origin of the receptors is a human donor with low-grade glioma or glioblastoma, undergoing nonglioma brain surgery, or in good health (not recorded which).

This chain links TRBV7-8 with TRBJ1-3, with a weak D call TRBD1 (5 bases). This CDR3 is 17 amino acids long. The V gene's germline CDR1 is SGHVS and CDR2 FQNEAQ. With 7 bases removed from V and 0 bases from J, the gap between germline ends came to 19 bases. CDR3 amino acids: CASTLAGTTNSGNTIYF. CDR3 nucleotide sequence: TGTGCCAGCACCCTGGCCGGGACTACTAACTCTGGAAACACCATATATTTT.

Remarks on this clonotype: A much larger clone sits a single nucleotide away, making a read error possible. This CDR3 is CGASENTEAFF. CDR3 coding DNA: TGCGGTGCTAGTGAGAACACTGAAGCTTTCTTT. V and J are TRBV20-1 and TRBJ1-1; D unclear. This CDR3 has 11 amino acids. Germline V gene lookup returns CDR1 DFQATT and CDR2 SNEGSKA (reference sequence).

This clonotype occurred a few times. This chain uses TRBV2 with TRBJ1-6, with D perhaps matching TRBD1 (5 bases). The ends were cut back, 3 bases at V and 0 bases at J, with 9 bases in the middle. Germline V gene lookup returns CDR1 SNHLY and CDR2 FYNNEI. The CDR3 contains 16 residues. CDR3 nucleotide sequence: TGTGCCAGCAGTGAGACAGAGAGCTCCTATAATTCACCCCTCCACTTT. This encodes CASSETESSYNSPLHF.

Regarding this clonotype: This may come from a read error, since a much larger clone is one base off. This rearrangement joins TRBV6-1 to TRBJ2-7, with 7 bases aligning to TRBD1. With 11 bases clipped from V and 3 bases from J, the junction kept 13 bases outside the gene matches. Germline CDR1 MNHNS, CDR2 SASEGT. This CDR3 spans 14 amino acids. The DNA of the CDR3 is TGTGCCCTTATGGACAGGACCTTAGGCTACGAGCAGTACTTC. Translation: CALMDRTLGYEQYF.

To note about this clonotype: At one end, the junction sequence differs from germline, possibly due to a read error. The rearrangement joins TRBV20-1 to TRBJ1-4; 7 bases line up with TRBD1. The germline V gene has CDR1 DFQATT and CDR2 SNEGSKA (reference sequence). CDR3 length equals 14 residues. This CDR3 is CSATYRGGNEKLLF. In DNA form, the CDR3 reads TGCAGTGCTACCTACAGGGGTGGTAATGAAAAACTGCTTTTT.

This clonotype was detected many times. The V and J genes are TRBV27 and TRBJ2-1, with 7 positions matching TRBD2. CDR1 and CDR2 (germline): MNHEY, SMNVEV (reference sequence). The trim removed 5 bases at V and 10 bases at J, leaving 8 bases unmatched. The length of the CDR3 is 13 residues. The CDR3 is CASSPTGGREQFF. The CDR3 bases are TGTGCCAGCAGTCCCACGGGGGGTAGGGAGCAGTTCTTC.

As to this clonotype: A read error may be the cause here, since a much bigger clone is one base away. This rearrangement joins TRBV27 to TRBJ1-5; unclear D gene. CDR3 length: 18 residues. Germline CDR1 and CDR2: MNHEY and SMNVEV (reference sequence). V shed 1 base and J shed 8 bases, with 24 bases lying between them. The CDR3 reads CASSLFGERLGISEPQHF. The CDR3 bases are TGTGCCAGCAGTTTATTCGGGGAAAGGCTCGGCATTAGTGAGCCCCAGCATTTT.

This clonotype was picked up a small number of times. The rearrangement joins TRBV7-2 to TRBJ2-1; 8 bases line up with TRBD1. The CDR3 consists of 15 residues. V dropped 4 bases and J dropped 5; count of bases not matched to a gene: 7. Germline CDR1 reads SGHTA; CDR2 reads FQGNSA. The CDR3 region is CASSSRGRPDNEQFF. The CDR3 bases are TGTGCCAGCAGCTCCAGGGGGCGCCCCGACAATGAGCAGTTCTTC.

This clonotype was counted at least ten times. The V call is TRBV15, the J call TRBJ2-5, with 9 bases lining up with TRBD2. V trimming: 3 bases; J trimming: 1 base; junction bases outside the gene matches: 6. Germline CDR1 reads LNHNV; CDR2 reads YYDKDF (reference sequence). The CDR3 length is 16 residues. CDR3: CATSRLAGVPQETQYF. As DNA, the CDR3 is TGTGCCACCAGCAGGTTAGCGGGAGTACCCCAAGAGACCCAGTACTTC.

The V call is TRBV19, the J call TRBJ1-1; D ambiguous. Germline V gene lookup returns CDR1 LNHDA and CDR2 SQIVND (reference sequence). The ends were cut back, 8 bases at V and 0 bases at J, with 7 bases in the middle. This CDR3 has 12 residues. The CDR3 reads CASCRMNTEAFF. CDR3 DNA sequence: TGTGCCAGTTGCAGGATGAACACTGAAGCTTTCTTT. Drawing the rest from reference TRBV19 and TRBJ1-1, the complete variable domain is DGGITQSPKYLFRKEGQNVTLSCEQNLNHDAMYWYRQDPGQGLRLIYYSQIVNDFQKGDIAEGYSVSREKKESFPLTVTSAQKNPTAFYLCASCRMNTEAFFGQGTRLTVV.

This clonotype was seen only a few times. This chain joins TRBV29-1 and TRBJ2-1; D is possibly TRBD1 or TRBD2 (6 bases each). CDR1 is SQVTM, CDR2 ANQGSEA, per germline. The CDR3 contains 14 residues. V lost 1 base and J 9 bases, leaving 16 bases between the germline ends. As DNA, the CDR3 is TGCAGCGTTGAAGGGGGGGCTTGGGCGTTTGAGCAGTTCTTC. It is translated as CSVEGGAWAFEQFF.

Comment on this clonotype: The conserved final phenylalanine or tryptophan is absent from the CDR3, which likely points to a read error. V is TRBV6-2 or TRBV6-3 and J is TRBJ2-6, with unresolved D. The germline V gene encodes CDR1 MNHEY and CDR2 SVGEGT. Between the trimmed V and J ends, which lost 2 bases and 0 bases, there was a span of 5 bases. CDR3 length: 15 amino acids. The CDR3 here is CASSYAYSGANVLTS. The CDR3 DNA reads TGTGCCAGCAGTTACGCGTACTCTGGGGCCAACGTCCTGACTTCC.

This clonotype showed up just a few times. The DNA of the CDR3 is TGCAGCGTTGAAGTGCTGGGAAGACCTCTAGAGCAGTACTTC. Its protein is CSVEVLGRPLEQYF. The V gene is TRBV29-1, the J gene TRBJ2-7; no firm D call. The CDR3 runs 14 residues. Germline CDR1 SQVTM, CDR2 ANQGSEA. Trimming stripped 1 base from V and 7 bases from J, with 17 bases between.

This clonotype was recorded at least ten times. The chain employs TRBV27 and TRBJ2-1; TRBD2 aligns across 9 bases. The germline V gene encodes CDR1 MNHEY and CDR2 SMNVEV (reference sequence). The CDR3 runs to 19 residues. The junction had 15 bases not matched to a gene; V was cut back by 1 base and J by 5 bases. The CDR3 nucleotides read TGTGCCAGCAGTTTATGGGCTAGCGGGATTGGAGTAGGGGACAATGAGCAGTTCTTC. Translating it yields CASSLWASGIGVGDNEQFF.

This chain links TRBV5-5 with TRBJ2-7, with 14 nucleotides matching TRBD2. CDR3 length equals 15 residues. Germline CDR1 and CDR2: SGHKS and YYEKEE (reference sequence). The V and J ends lost 4 bases and 6 bases, in that order; junction bases with no gene match: 6. In DNA form, the CDR3 reads TGTGCCAGCAGCGTGGGACTAGCGGGAGTCTTCGAGCAGTACTTC. This encodes CASSVGLAGVFEQYF.

The chain is built from TRBV5-4 and TRBJ1-3; no reliable D call. This CDR3 region has 14 residues. Trimming removed 2 bases at V and 3 bases at J, with 9 bases between. Germline values: CDR1 SGHNT, CDR2 YYREEE (reference sequence). CDR3 loop: CASSFGVNGNTIYF. The CDR3 nucleotides are TGTGCCAGCAGCTTCGGCGTGAATGGAAACACCATATATTTT.

This clonotype was seen more than once but under ten times. The chain links TRBV20-1 to TRBJ2-7; possible D gene TRBD2, 6 bases. The ends were cut back, 6 bases at V and 7 bases at J, with 13 bases in the middle. CDR1 is DFQATT and CDR2 is SNEGSKA in the germline V gene (reference sequence). This CDR3 has 11 residues. CDR3 sequence (DNA): TGCAGTGCCCATCAAGGGAGGGAGCAGTACTTC. Translating gives CSAHQGREQYF.

V and J are TRBV7-6 and TRBJ1-1; no definite D call. From germline, CDR1 is SGHVS and CDR2 FNYEAQ. Trimming removed 5 bases at V and 0 bases at J, with 10 bases between. The CDR3 has 14 amino acids. The CDR3 reads CASSQAGVNTEAFF. The CDR3 nucleotides are TGTGCCAGCAGCCAAGCTGGGGTGAACACTGAAGCTTTCTTT.

In its sample, this clonotype was seen many times. The chain is built from TRBV19 and TRBJ1-2; tentative D call: TRBD1 (6 bases). This CDR3 has 14 residues. Germline-derived CDR1 and CDR2 are LNHDA and SQIVND (reference sequence). Trimming pared 5 bases from V and 3 bases from J, leaving 13 bases between. CDR3 bases: TGTGCCAGTAGTGCCCCAGGGGATGACTATGGCTACACCTTC. As protein: CASSAPGDDYGYTF.

This clonotype was found once. A much larger clone is a single base away; this may be a read error. The rearrangement uses TRBV28 and TRBJ1-2; no clear D gene. The germline gives CDR1 MDHEN, CDR2 SYDVKM. The CDR3 length is 13 residues. V was clipped by 6 bases and J by 4 bases, with 12 bases between them. This chain's CDR3 is CASRFGHIYGYTF. Here the CDR3 DNA reads TGTGCCAGCAGATTCGGTCATATCTATGGCTACACCTTC.

V and J are TRBV7-2 and TRBJ2-3; no clear D. The CDR3 has 16 residues. Looked up from germline, CDR1 is SGHTA and CDR2 is FQGNSA. V lost 2 bases, J lost 1 base, and 13 bases lay in between. CDR3 sequence: CASSLRVERRTDTQYF. The CDR3 nucleotides are TGTGCCAGCAGCTTAAGGGTCGAGCGACGCACAGATACGCAGTATTTT.

This clonotype has only a few counts. The chain carries TRBV7-2 and TRBJ2-2; D unresolved. Per the germline V gene, CDR1 is SGHTA and CDR2 is FQGNSA. Trimming took 5 bases from V and 2 from J, leaving 9 bases between them. CDR3 size: 14 residues. This CDR3 reads CASSPDHNTGELFF. In nucleotides, the CDR3 is TGTGCCAGCAGCCCGGACCACAACACCGGGGAGCTGTTTTTT. The full variable domain, its missing parts supplied by reference TRBV7-2 and TRBJ2-2, is GAGVSQSPSNKVTEKGKDVELRCDPISGHTALYWYRQSLGQGLEFLIYFQGNSAPDKSGLPSDRFSAERTGGSVSTLTIQRTQQEDSAVYLCASSPDHNTGELFFGEGSRLTVL.

This clonotype has just a few counts. V gene TRBV20-1 combines with J gene TRBJ2-5; 13 bases are shared with TRBD2. Germline loops: CDR1 DFQATT, CDR2 SNEGSKA (reference sequence). V shed 4 bases and J 1 base; nucleotides not matched to a gene: 3. The CDR3 has 15 residues. The CDR3 sequence: CSATGTSGTQETQYF. The DNA for the CDR3 is TGCAGTGCTACCGGGACTAGCGGGACCCAAGAGACCCAGTACTTC.

V usage is TRBV4-3 and J usage is TRBJ2-7; D uncertain. Germline values: CDR1 LGHNA, CDR2 YSLEER. The CDR3 contains 13 residues. The V and J ends lost 5 bases and 3 bases respectively, with 11 bases between them. CDR3 bases: TGCGCCAGCAGCTCCCGGGCATACTACGAGCAGTACTTC. It specifies CASSSRAYYEQYF.

V and J are TRBV6-2 or TRBV6-3 and TRBJ1-5, with D possibly TRBD1 on 5 matching bases. Between the trimmed V and J ends, which lost 2 bases and 1 base, there was a span of 9 bases. Germline V gives CDR1 MNHEY, CDR2 SVGEGT. This CDR3 spans 15 amino acids. The CDR3 nucleotides read TGTGCCAGCAGTTACGCGGGGGTGAGCAATCAGCCCCAGCATTTT. Translation gives CASSYAGVSNQPQHF.

This clonotype has at least ten counts. The chain is built from TRBV7-2 and TRBJ1-1, with D uncertain. The CDR3 contains 14 residues. V shed 2 bases and J shed 0 bases, with 7 bases lying between them. CDR1 and CDR2 from the germline V gene are SGHTA and FQGNSA. The CDR3 region has the DNA TGTGCCAGCAGCTTAATGCACATGAACACTGAAGCTTTCTTT. Translating gives CASSLMHMNTEAFF.

As to this clonotype: One base away lies a much larger clone, so this may be a sequencing read error. Since no conserved phenylalanine or tryptophan closes the CDR3, a read error is the likely cause. The chain has TRBV4-1 and TRBJ2-5; D might be TRBD2 (6 bases). CDR1 and CDR2 from the germline V gene are MGHRA and YSYEKL. Trimming shortened V by 4 bases and J by 11 bases, and 14 bases separated the two germline ends. The CDR3 is made up of 12 amino acids. The CDR3 reads CASSRGGGEQYL. The DNA for the CDR3 is TGCGCCAGCAGCCGGGGAGGAGGAGAGCAGTACTTG.

On this clonotype: The junction departs from the called germline gene at one end, perhaps through a read error. The rearrangement joins TRBV6-2 or TRBV6-3 to TRBJ2-2; 7 bases are a match to TRBD2. This CDR3 comprises 17 residues. Germline assignment: CDR1 MNHEY and CDR2 SVGEGT. The CDR3 region is CASSYSRWDYNTRELFF. CDR3 in DNA: TGTGCCAGCAGTTACTCCCGTTGGGACTACAACACCCGGGAGCTGTTTTTT.